Listed here are 21 T cell receptor beta chains from one sample, sequenced in a study of blood T cells in healthy people across ages. The second PCR ran roughly 7 to 12 cycles with a sample-barcoded 5' primer and J-beta primers. One entry per CDR3 protein results from TCRdb running MiXCR on the 5' RACE reads. The data hold 1,800,000 or so distinct CDR3 sequences, with 39% observed a single time. Sequenced input: blood. These receptors all stem from a human donor in good health.

The chain combines TRBV6-6 with TRBJ2-3; D is ambiguous. Between the trimmed V and J ends, which lost 0 bases and 6 bases, there was a span of 10 bases. The CDR3 has 14 residues. Germline CDR1 MNHNY, CDR2 SVGAGI (reference sequence). CDR3 DNA: TGTGCCAGCAGTTACTCGGGCCTAGGTGATACGCAGTATTTT. This gives the protein CASSYSGLGDTQYF.

The chain combines TRBV29-1 with TRBJ2-1; 10 bases match TRBD1. Losses at the gene ends were 8 bases for V and 6 bases for J; bases not matched to a gene: 7. The CDR3 has 13 residues. In germline, CDR1 is SQVTM, CDR2 ANQGSEA. The CDR3 sequence is CSLEGQGFNEQFF. DNA of the CDR3: TGCAGCCTCGAGGGACAGGGGTTCAATGAGCAGTTCTTC.

The table lists this clonotype with a few counts. The chain employs TRBV29-1 and TRBJ2-7, with D uncertain. CDR1 SQVTM and CDR2 ANQGSEA come from the germline V gene. The ends were cut back, 2 bases at V and 3 bases at J, with 8 bases in the middle. This CDR3 is built from 12 residues. CDR3 region: CSVESKNYEQYF. CDR3 nucleotide sequence: TGCAGCGTTGAAAGTAAGAACTACGAGCAGTACTTC.

The chain carries TRBV3-1 and TRBJ1-1; possibly TRBD1 for D (5 bases). This CDR3 contains 16 residues. V lost 4 bases and J 3 bases, leaving 18 bases between the germline ends. From germline, CDR1 is LGHDT and CDR2 YNNKEL (reference sequence). The CDR3: CASSPDPWGEYTEAFF. The CDR3, as DNA: TGTGCCAGCAGCCCCGATCCGTGGGGGGAATACACTGAAGCTTTCTTT. The variable domain in full, with the rest retrieved from reference TRBV3-1 and TRBJ1-1, is DTAVSQTPKYLVTQMGNDKSIKCEQNLGHDTMYWYKQDSKKFLKIMFSYNNKELIINETVPNRFSPKSPDKAHLNLHINSLELGDSAVYFCASSPDPWGEYTEAFFGQGTRLTVV.

This clonotype came up a few times. J is TRBJ2-1 and V is TRBV7-3, with D maybe TRBD1 (6 bases). CDR3 length: 13 amino acids. Germline loops: CDR1 SGHTA, CDR2 FQGTGA. V lost 1 base and J lost 10, with 11 bases in between. The CDR3 DNA is TGTGCCAGCAGCTTAATTACTGGGGGCGAGCAGTTCTTC. Translated, it gives CASSLITGGEQFF. Using reference TRBV7-3 and TRBJ2-1 for the parts outside the CDR3, the full variable domain is GAGVSQTPSNKVTEKGKYVELRCDPISGHTALYWYRQSLGQGPEFLIYFQGTGAADDSGLPNDRFFAVRPEGSVSTLKIQRTERGDSAVYLCASSLITGGEQFFGPGTRLTVL.

The chain employs TRBV4-1 and TRBJ2-2; possible D gene TRBD1, 6 bases. V was clipped by 6 bases and J by 6 bases, with 17 bases between them. Germline V gene data show CDR1 as MGHRA and CDR2 as YSYEKL. The length of the CDR3 is 15 residues. The CDR3 bases are TGCGCCAGCAGTACTAGGGGGTTTGGGGCCGGGGAGCTGTTTTTT. Translation gives CASSTRGFGAGELFF.

The V and J genes are TRBV6-5 and TRBJ1-2; D gene unclear. The CDR3 spans 13 residues. Germline lookup yields CDR1 MNHEY and CDR2 SVGAGI. Trimming cost V 7 bases and J 0 bases, with 9 bases left between them. In DNA, the CDR3 is TGTGCCAGCACCCGAACCTCTAACTATGGCTACACCTTC. Amino acid sequence: CASTRTSNYGYTF.

V usage is TRBV7-2 and J usage is TRBJ2-3; 11 bases are a match to TRBD2. With 1 base clipped from V and 5 bases from J, the junction kept 5 bases outside the gene matches. Germline V gene sequence: CDR1 SGHTA, CDR2 FQGNSA. This CDR3 comprises 16 residues. The CDR3 here is CASSLVAGGHGDTQYF. CDR3 DNA sequence: TGTGCCAGCAGCTTAGTAGCGGGGGGGCATGGAGATACGCAGTATTTT.

The genes are TRBV10-3 and TRBJ2-3; 12 bases line up with TRBD2. Losses at the gene ends were 4 bases for V and 6 bases for J; bases not matched to a gene: 8. Germline V CDR1 and CDR2: ENHRY, SYGVKD. The CDR3 sequence is 16 residues long. For the CDR3, the DNA is TGTGCCATCAGTGGGCCGACTAGCGGGGGAGGGGATACGCAGTATTTT. This gives the protein CAISGPTSGGGDTQYF.

This rearrangement joins TRBV4-2 to TRBJ1-2; D may be TRBD1 (5 bases). The V gene's germline CDR1 is LGHNA and CDR2 YNFKEQ. V was clipped by 3 bases and J by 4 bases, with 12 bases between them. CDR3 length: 14 residues. CDR3 coding DNA: TGTGCCAGCAGCCACCGCGGGGGAGGCTATGGCTACACCTTC. The encoded protein is CASSHRGGGYGYTF.

This chain uses TRBV6-4 with TRBJ2-1; perhaps TRBD2 as D (7 bases). CDR3 length equals 14 residues. The germline gives CDR1 MRHNA, CDR2 SNTAGT. The V end lost 0 bases, the J end lost 12 bases, and 15 bases lay between the germline ends. The CDR3 sequence is CASSDSWGGVGQFF. DNA for the CDR3: TGTGCCAGCAGTGACTCCTGGGGGGGCGTCGGGCAGTTCTTC.

The chain joins TRBV4-1 to TRBJ1-2, with unresolved D. The length of the CDR3 is 13 residues. The germline gives CDR1 MGHRA, CDR2 YSYEKL. Trimming left V 1 base short and J 5 bases short, with 8 bases between. The CDR3 DNA sequence: TGCGCCAGCAGCCAAGTAGTTCGGTATGGCTACACCTTC. Protein product: CASSQVVRYGYTF.

This clonotype was detected only once. The chain is built from TRBV7-8 and TRBJ1-1, with 8 bases lining up with TRBD1. Germline lookup yields CDR1 SGHVS and CDR2 FQNEAQ. Unmatched junction bases numbered 13, after V lost 5 bases and J lost 2 bases. CDR3 size: 17 residues. CDR3 residues: CASSIRTGRLGNTEAFF. The DNA for the CDR3 is TGTGCCAGCAGCATAAGGACAGGGCGACTGGGAAACACTGAAGCTTTCTTT.

This clonotype was seen a few times. The V and J genes are TRBV4-1 and TRBJ2-3; 8 bases are a match to TRBD2. J lost 2 bases, V lost 1 base, and 8 bases had no gene match. The CDR3 is made up of 17 amino acids. Germline CDR1 is MGHRA and CDR2 is YSYEKL. CDR3 amino acids: CASSQVPQRGFTDTQYF. CDR3 DNA sequence: TGCGCCAGCAGCCAAGTTCCCCAGCGGGGGTTCACAGATACGCAGTATTTT.

This chain connects TRBV4-1 to TRBJ2-7, with a tentative D call TRBD1 (5 bases). V was trimmed by 2 bases and J by 5 bases, leaving 13 bases between them. This CDR3 region has 14 residues. Germline CDR1 MGHRA, CDR2 YSYEKL. CDR3 sequence (DNA): TGCGCCAGCAGCCAAAGGCAGGGTGTTGACGAGCAGTACTTC. This codes for CASSQRQGVDEQYF.

The table lists this clonotype with many counts. This chain uses TRBV7-2 with TRBJ2-6, with D tentatively TRBD1 (5 bases). The CDR3 loop spans 15 amino acids. Trimming stripped 5 bases from V and 0 bases from J, with 8 bases between. In germline, CDR1 is SGHTA, CDR2 FQGNSA. The CDR3 region is CASSLDSSGANVLTF. In DNA form, the CDR3 reads TGTGCCAGCAGCCTTGACAGCTCTGGGGCCAACGTCCTGACTTTC.

This chain connects TRBV7-3 to TRBJ1-2, with D possibly being TRBD1 (5 bases). This CDR3 is built from 18 residues. Germline V gene sequence: CDR1 SGHTA, CDR2 FQGTGA. V lost 2 bases to trimming and J lost 4 bases, with 23 bases between them. CDR3 sequence: CASSLLGRPFDSSYGYTF. The CDR3 bases are TGTGCCAGCAGCTTATTGGGGCGACCATTCGACTCTAGCTATGGCTACACCTTC. The entire variable domain, with the rest obtained from reference TRBV7-3 and TRBJ1-2, is as follows: GAGVSQTPSNKVTEKGKYVELRCDPISGHTALYWYRQSLGQGPEFLIYFQGTGAADDSGLPNDRFFAVRPEGSVSTLKIQRTERGDSAVYLCASSLLGRPFDSSYGYTFGSGTRLTVV.

This clonotype was seen more than once but under ten times. The chain uses TRBV6-5 and TRBJ1-4; 7 bases fit TRBD1. CDR1 and CDR2 (germline): MNHEY, SVGAGI. This CDR3 spans 15 amino acids. V shed 0 bases and J 7 bases; nucleotides not matched to a gene: 5. The CDR3 spells CASSYSRQGGEKLFF. In nucleotides, the CDR3 is TGTGCCAGCAGTTACTCGAGACAGGGCGGTGAAAAACTGTTTTTT.

The sample holds a few counts of this clonotype. This sequence joins TRBV6-2 or TRBV6-3 and TRBJ2-1, with TRBD2 identical over 13 bases. Germline V CDR1 and CDR2: MNHEY, SVGEGT. The CDR3 loop spans 17 amino acids. Germline trimming cut 4 bases from V and 4 bases from J; bases unmatched to any gene: 7. The CDR3 protein is CASSSGLAGPDYNEQFF. The CDR3 nucleotides read TGTGCCAGCAGTTCGGGACTAGCGGGGCCCGATTACAATGAGCAGTTCTTC.

V gene TRBV7-2 combines with J gene TRBJ2-7; D perhaps matches TRBD1 (5 bases). V was shortened by 5 bases and J by 6 bases, with 17 bases between the two germline ends. This CDR3 has 14 amino acids. The germline V gene has CDR1 SGHTA and CDR2 FQGNSA. CDR3 nucleotide sequence: TGTGCCAGCAGCCCCAGGGTAGTCCAATCCGAGCAGTACTTC. The encoded protein is CASSPRVVQSEQYF.

This clonotype was detected a few times. The gene calls are TRBV27 and TRBJ1-2; D ambiguous. CDR1 is MNHEY and CDR2 is SMNVEV in the germline V gene (reference sequence). Trimming shortened V by 2 bases and J by 1 base, and 11 bases separated the two germline ends. CDR3 size: 15 residues. In nucleotides, the CDR3 is TGTGCCAGCAGTTTAATGAGCACAAATAACTATGGCTACACCTTC. Its translation: CASSLMSTNNYGYTF.